The entry below describes one T cell receptor beta chain. Its antigen is still unknown. The sample belongs to a study of OX40 agonist ivuxolimab in advanced cancers. Study details: While on treatment, patients had intravenous ivuxolimab at 0.01 to 10 mg/kg every 2 weeks.

Sequencing used immunoSEQ multiplex PCR; TCRdb keeps in-frame clones, though not all of them. The sample gives approximately 35,000 clones, approximately 80% of which show up once; roughly 23% is in the top ten. Study-level findings and limits: More expanded clones were found, on average, in CD8+ than in CD4+ T cells.

CDR1 and CDR2 from the germline V gene are MNHEY and SMNVEV (reference sequence). The CDR3 is 14 residues long. V shed 8 bases, J shed 7 bases, and the junction held 10 bases outside the gene matches. The starting material was CD4+ or CD8+ T cells sorted from blood, obtained in a trial of the OX40 agonist ivuxolimab. This TCR came from an adult with an advanced solid tumor such as melanoma, head and neck, liver or kidney cancer. This rearrangement joins TRBV27 to TRBJ2-1; 8 bases map to TRBD1. In DNA form, the CDR3 reads TGTGCCAGCCGCCTTCTGACAGGGGCTAATGAGCAGTTCTTC. It specifies CASRLLTGANEQFF.